Listed here is a single TCR beta chain. Its antigen is currently not known. No per-base quality is available; no much larger clone lies one base away. Library preparation used multiplex PCR. TCRdb lists the instrument as Illumina HiSeq 4000. TCR beta libraries were built with iRepertoire HTBI primers and Arm-PCR amplification of CDR3 regions. Before sequencing, the PCR products went through gel purification. Concerning the study's data processing: Across samples, approximately 68 TRBV and over 11 TRBJ segments were identified and used for gene usage analysis of CDR3 amino acid clonotypes. COPE and FqMerger were used to merge filtered high-quality paired reads into contigs. Contigs were aligned with BLAST to IMGT TRBV, TRBD and TRBJ reference genes, and CDR3 was defined per IMGT. Any clonotype with a frequency above 0.1% was counted as a highly expanded clone. Shannon entropy was used to measure repertoire diversity, and the Gini coefficient was used to measure V-J evenness. A clonotype was considered public if more than one individual shared it. Through fastp at Q25 and MiXCR, TCRdb rebuilt clones from the public reads, retaining in-frame beta chains. Each entry merges the rows of one CDR3 protein and shows their most common DNA and genes. The authors' filters were not applied to this entry. For this sample there are fewer than 400,000 distinct CDR3 sequences; more than 15% appear just once. Around 36% of the sample is in the top ten clones.

The CDR3 goes from the cysteine to the phenylalanine over 19 residues. Just CDR3 DNA is preserved here, 57 bases in frame from base 1. V is pruned by 9 bases and J by 1 base, leaving 20 bases of the junction without a gene match. The data stem from a study of regulatory T cells in long-lasting Graves disease (dated by TCRdb to the early 2020s). Background for the entire study: In the newly diagnosed Graves' disease group, patients had been taking antithyroid drugs for less than 3 months. This study used TCR sequencing and RNA sequencing of peripheral blood to compare persistent Graves' disease patients against newly diagnosed Graves' disease patients. The study took place in China and was registered as a clinical trial. TCR sequencing covered 13 persistent and approximately 20 newly diagnosed Graves' disease patients, around 35 samples in total. Broad study findings and their caveats: The study examined only peripheral blood because the primary lesion, thyroid tissue, could not be accessed. Compared with newly diagnosed patients, persistent Graves' disease patients had lower TCR Shannon entropy and fewer highly expanded clones, which suggests clonal expansion. The small sample size was acknowledged by the authors as a limitation that may reduce accuracy. Sequencing and analysis were limited to the TCR beta chain. Persistent patients shared more public clonotypes among themselves (approximately 2,500) than newly diagnosed patients did (about 970). Preferential use of TRBV28, TRBJ1-2 and TRBJ2-5 was observed in persistent disease, whereas TRBV20-1 and TRBJ2-1 were favored in newly diagnosed disease.

Per the publication, the time point label means: newly diagnosed GD, antithyroid drugs for less than 3 months. For both TCR sequencing and RNA sequencing, RNA was extracted from PBMCs in TRIzol. Graves' disease was diagnosed according to American Thyroid Association guidelines. Patients for the study were recruited at an endocrinology department in Xi'an, China. Each patient gave about 8.1 milliliters of peripheral blood, collected in an EDTA anticoagulant tube. Ficoll Paque Plus density gradient separation was used to isolate PBMCs, and no additional T cell sorting was done. An Agilent 2100 Bioanalyzer and agarose gel were used to check RNA quality, while a NanoDrop 2000 measured RNA concentration.

Here the chain combines TRBV12-3 or TRBV12-4 and TRBJ2-1; 8 bases in the middle match TRBD1. The specimen comprised peripheral blood mononuclear cells (PBMCs), sampled at new diagnosis, from a patient treated with antithyroid drugs. The receptor comes from a female donor with Graves disease. Here the CDR3 is given as CASGKQGVMGPFSYNEQFF. The DNA sequence reads TGTGCCAGTGGGAAACAGGGGGTCATGGGACCATTTTCCTACAATGAGCAGTTCTTC.